The T cell receptor beta chain under discussion was sequenced for a study of T cells after yellow fever vaccination (dated by TCRdb to between 2017 and 2020). Regarding the complete study: Libraries from fractions with low cell numbers were prepared with the SMART-Seq v4 Ultra Low Input RNA kit. Bulk TCR alpha and beta repertoires were sequenced longitudinally to track T-cell clones before and after primary and booster YFV17D yellow fever vaccination. The cohort comprised two healthy male donors, one aged 18 to 30 and one aged 30 to 40 years. Blood was collected at multiple timepoints before and after primary and secondary immunization, and bulk PBMC replicates and cell subsets were isolated. Here is what the overall study found, with its caveats: A small fraction of clonotypes showed up in both the CD4 and CD8 compartments, probably as a result of convergent recombination. The secondary T-cell response was found to be weaker but faster than the primary response, with a peak reached on day 5 rather than on day 15. The study included only two donors, which limits how far the findings can be generalized. After the booster, most clones that had expanded after primary vaccination were detected again (roughly 96% of CD4 and roughly nine tenths of CD8), suggesting broad maintenance of memory. Because abundant contaminating clonotypes from the bulk population could be contained in FACS-sorted repertoires, computational filtering was required.

TCR cDNA was synthesized by 5'RACE template switching, which introduced a universal primer site and unique molecular identifiers. cDNA synthesis was primed from both the TCR alpha and TCR beta constant segments. Library amplification involved two PCR steps, and the second step added sample barcodes and sequencing adapters. Libraries were sequenced on Illumina HiSeq 2500 (2x100 bp) or NovaSeq (2x150 bp). Per the original workflow: MIGEC was used to demultiplex reads and collapse the reads into UMI consensus sequences, and MiXCR was used for V(D)J alignment. Clonotypes responding to the vaccine were identified with edgeR on replicate PBMC samples, with the criteria of FDR below 0.01 and a log2 fold change above 5 up to day 15. CD4 or CD8 identity was assigned to each bulk clonotype according to whether the clonotype was present at higher abundance in the sequenced CD4 repertoire or the sequenced CD8 repertoire. TCRdb reran the public reads through fastp at Q25 and MiXCR, keeping productive beta chains. Here each entry gathers all rows of one CDR3 protein and keeps the most common genes and DNA. Clone size and V and J calls follow TCRdb, not the original study. The sample table shows roughly 310,000 distinct CDR3 sequences, and about 9.5% are seen once. Of the sample, more than 15% falls within the top ten clones.

The treatment or condition label, as the study defines it: live attenuated yellow fever vaccine strain. At each blood-draw timepoint, two biological replicates of bulk PBMCs were obtained. PBMCs were isolated from peripheral blood using a standard Ficoll-Paque protocol. RNA was extracted with TriZol from bulk PBMCs, CD4 and CD8 fractions, and dextramer-positive and dextramer-negative fractions. This clonotype was detected a few times. No cognate antigen has been identified for it. The sample holds no much larger clone one base away, and base qualities are not on file. CDR3 length: 17 amino acids, cysteine to phenylalanine. The retained sequence is limited to the CDR3, 51 bases, with the frame set at the first base. CDR1 and CDR2 were assigned from the germline V gene as SGHRS and YFSETQ. At the junction V is shortened by 3 bases and J by 3 bases, with 18 bases in between.

The sequence derives from a man aged 18 to 30 who received the YFV17D yellow fever vaccine. The sequence joins TRBV5-1 to TRBJ2-2, and possibly TRBD2, on 6 matching bases. This specimen was PBMCs, taken on the day of the first yellow fever vaccination. The bases are TGCGCCAGCAGCTCCCCAGGCGGGACGGAATACACCGGGGAGCTGTTTTTT. Its protein product is CASSSPGGTEYTGELFF.